Shown below are 26 T cell receptor beta chains from a single sample sequenced in a study of cytomegalovirus exposure and HLA in healthy donors. Primers: 60 Vbeta forward and 13 Jbeta reverse. Generated by immunoSEQ multiplex PCR, the TCRdb table keeps only in-frame clones and is missing some. This sample has approximately 150,000 clones, with nearly 80% found just once. The sample taken for sequencing was PBMCs. Receptors were obtained from a man aged 18 to 29 in good health and CMV-seropositive.

The chain joins TRBV6-5 to TRBJ2-7; a possible D gene is TRBD1 (5 bases). This CDR3 is built from 14 residues. Germline V gene data show CDR1 as MNHEY and CDR2 as SVGAGI. Trimming pared 0 bases from V and 1 base from J, leaving 7 bases between. CDR3 sequence reads: CASSYSDSSYEQYF. CDR3 nucleotide sequence: TGTGCCAGCAGTTACTCCGACAGTTCCTACGAGCAGTACTTC.

The chain employs TRBV18 and TRBJ1-1; tentative D call: TRBD1 (6 bases). The CDR3 is 13 amino acids. Trimming stripped 6 bases from V and 1 base from J, with 9 bases between. Germline CDR1 KGHSH, CDR2 LQKENI. Here the CDR3 reads CASSRTENTEAFF. The CDR3 DNA sequence: TGTGCCAGCTCTCGGACAGAGAACACTGAAGCTTTCTTT.

The sample holds a few counts of this clone. This chain connects TRBV15 to TRBJ2-6; D possibly corresponds to TRBD1 (5 bases). V dropped 1 base and J dropped 4 bases, with 8 bases sitting between them. The CDR3 covers 15 residues. Looked up from germline, CDR1 is LNHNV and CDR2 is YYDKDF (reference sequence). CDR3 region: CATSRGQTGANVLTF. The CDR3, as DNA: TGTGCCACCAGCAGAGGACAGACCGGGGCCAACGTCCTGACTTTC.

J is TRBJ2-3 and V is TRBV5-8, with 12 bases fitting TRBD2. This CDR3 has 16 residues. With 0 bases clipped from V and 4 bases from J, the junction kept 3 bases outside the gene matches. Per the germline V gene, CDR1 is SGHTS and CDR2 is YDEGEE. The CDR3 sequence: CASSLGTSGTSDTQYF. CDR3 DNA: TGTGCCAGCAGCTTGGGGACTAGCGGGACATCAGATACGCAGTATTTT.

The chain employs TRBV5-5 and TRBJ2-5, with D possibly matching TRBD1 (6 bases). The CDR3 is 15 residues long. V shed 2 bases and J shed 2 bases, with 13 bases lying between them. Germline V gives CDR1 SGHKS, CDR2 YYEKEE (reference sequence). For the CDR3, the DNA is TGTGCCAGCAGCTTCAGGGGCAGTACTCAAGAGACCCAGTACTTC. This encodes CASSFRGSTQETQYF. Supplemented by reference TRBV5-5 and TRBJ2-5, the full variable domain reads DAGVTQSPTHLIKTRGQQVTLRCSPISGHKSVSWYQQVLGQGPQFIFQYYEKEERGRGNFPDRFSARQFPNYSSELNVNALLLGDSALYLCASSFRGSTQETQYFGPGTRLLVL.

This sequence joins TRBV7-2 and TRBJ1-2, with 7 nucleotides matching TRBD1. The V gene end was trimmed by 1 base and the J gene end by 8 bases; junction bases not matched to a gene: 4. The CDR3 is 13 amino acids. From germline, CDR1 is SGHTA and CDR2 FQGNSA. The CDR3 spells CASSLGDRGGYTF. The DNA of the CDR3 is TGTGCCAGCAGCTTAGGGGACAGAGGCGGCTACACCTTC.

The rearrangement links TRBV19 to TRBJ2-1; D ambiguous. Per germline, CDR1 LNHDA and CDR2 SQIVND (reference sequence). This CDR3 region has 15 residues. V shed 3 bases and J shed 6 bases, with 15 bases lying between them. The DNA for the CDR3 is TGTGCCAGTAGTATCGGCTACTACGCCCTCAATGAGCAGTTCTTC. This encodes CASSIGYYALNEQFF.

The chain joins TRBV5-4 to TRBJ2-5; 8 bases align to TRBD1. TRBJ2-7 matches the DNA end more closely, so the J call is doubtful. The CDR3 loop spans 14 amino acids. Germline V CDR1 and CDR2: SGHNT, YYREEE (reference sequence). In nucleotides, the CDR3 is TGTGCCAGCAGGGCCTGGACAGGGACCTACGAGCAGTACTTC. Its protein product is CASRAWTGTYEQYF.

The genes are TRBV5-4 and TRBJ2-7; TRBD1 matches at 12 bases. The germline gives CDR1 SGHNT, CDR2 YYREEE (reference sequence). The CDR3 runs to 13 residues. J lost 7 bases, V lost 7 bases, and 6 bases had no gene match. DNA for the CDR3: TGTGCCAGCCAGCGGGACAGGGGGCGAGAGCAGTACTTC. It yields the protein CASQRDRGREQYF.

CDR3 amino acids: CATSRYREYTEAFF. CDR3 bases: TGTGCCACCAGCAGGTACAGGGAGTACACTGAAGCTTTCTTT. The rearrangement joins TRBV15 to TRBJ1-1; the D gene is possibly TRBD1 (6 bases). The CDR3 covers 14 residues. Germline assignment: CDR1 LNHNV and CDR2 YYDKDF (reference sequence). V was cut by 3 bases and J by 3 bases, with 11 bases left in between.

The chain uses TRBV6-1 and TRBJ2-3, with 7 bases aligning to TRBD2. Germline-derived CDR1 and CDR2 are MNHNS and SASEGT. With V trimmed by 0 bases and J by 2 bases, 17 bases remained unmatched. There are 20 residues in the CDR3. CDR3 region: CASSEAFSVLAGVYTDTQYF. In DNA form, the CDR3 reads TGTGCCAGCAGTGAAGCTTTTAGCGTTTTGGCGGGAGTGTACACAGATACGCAGTATTTT.

The gene calls are TRBV4-1 and TRBJ2-3; 7 positions match TRBD2. Germline V CDR1 and CDR2: MGHRA, YSYEKL. Unmatched junction bases numbered 8, after V lost 0 bases and J lost 8 bases. The CDR3 contains 15 residues. The CDR3 here is CASSQDLKAGATQYF. The CDR3 DNA is TGCGCCAGCAGCCAAGACCTTAAGGCGGGAGCTACGCAGTATTTT.

V and J are TRBV9 and TRBJ2-7; 14 bases are a match to TRBD2. There are 18 residues in the CDR3. Looked up from germline, CDR1 is SGDLS and CDR2 is YYNGEE. V gave up 3 bases and J gave up 1 base; unmatched junction bases: 9. The CDR3 coding sequence is TGTGCCAGCAGCGGAGGACTAGCGGGAGGCCAAGAATCCTACGAGCAGTACTTC. Its translation: CASSGGLAGGQESYEQYF.

DNA for the CDR3: TGTGCCATAAGAGGGTTGAACACAGATACGCAGTATTTT. Protein product: CAIRGLNTDTQYF. The J gene is TRBJ2-3, the V gene TRBV19; maybe TRBD2 (5 bases). Germline CDR1 and CDR2: LNHDA and SQIVND (reference sequence). Trimming removed 10 bases at V and 2 bases at J, with 13 bases between. The CDR3 contains 13 residues.

This clone was seen more than once but under ten times. J is TRBJ1-1 and V is TRBV25-1, with D tentatively TRBD1 (5 bases). The length of the CDR3 is 15 residues. V was cut by 3 bases and J by 7 bases, with 18 bases left in between. Germline V CDR1 and CDR2: MGHDK, SYGVNS. CDR3 DNA sequence: TGTGCCAGCAGTGACCAGACAGCAATCAACTTTGAAGCTTTCTTT. Protein product: CASSDQTAINFEAFF.

The DNA of the CDR3 is TGTGCCAGCTCACCACCCCCGGCAGGGAACCCTGGCTACACCTTC. Protein sequence: CASSPPPAGNPGYTF. This chain links TRBV18 with TRBJ1-2; TRBD1 is a possible D gene (5 bases). The CDR3 extends over 15 amino acids. V was cut by 0 bases and J by 7 bases, with 15 bases left in between. Germline lookup yields CDR1 KGHSH and CDR2 LQKENI.

The V gene is TRBV6-6, the J gene TRBJ1-2; D is perhaps TRBD1 (6 bases). Trimming removed 7 bases from V and 3 bases from J, with 15 bases in between. Germline loops: CDR1 MNHNY, CDR2 SVGAGI (reference sequence). CDR3 size: 14 residues. CDR3 in amino acids: CASNTRAGDYGYTF. In nucleotides, the CDR3 is TGTGCCAGCAACACGAGGGCAGGGGACTATGGCTACACCTTC.

This sequence joins TRBV5-6 and TRBJ1-1; no firm D call. Germline CDR1 reads SGHDT; CDR2 reads YYEEEE. Trimming left V 0 bases short and J 6 bases short, with 15 bases between. There are 15 residues in the CDR3. CDR3 nucleotides: TGTGCCAGCAGCTTGGGGGGAGGAGGAAGACCTGAAGCTTTCTTT. This translates into CASSLGGGGRPEAFF. Full variable domain (remainder filled in from reference TRBV5-6 and TRBJ1-1): DAGVTQSPTHLIKTRGQQVTLRCSPKSGHDTVSWYQQALGQGPQFIFQYYEEEERQRGNFPDRFSGHQFPNYSSELNVNALLLGDSALYLCASSLGGGGRPEAFFGQGTRLTVV.

This clone has more than one count but fewer than ten. This chain joins TRBV6-1 and TRBJ2-7, with D perhaps matching TRBD1 (6 bases). The V gene lost 5 bases and the J gene lost 3 bases, with 14 bases spanning the gap. The CDR3 is 14 amino acids. The germline CDR1 and CDR2 sequences are MNHNS and SASEGT. The CDR3 region is CASSLGMGHYEQYF. As DNA, the CDR3 is TGTGCCAGCAGTTTAGGTATGGGACACTACGAGCAGTACTTC.

A note on this clone: The junction differs from germline at one of its ends, possibly a read error. The chain recombines TRBV7-9 with TRBJ2-7, with 14 bases fitting TRBD2. This CDR3 comprises 15 residues. The germline V gene encodes CDR1 SEHNR and CDR2 FQNEAQ (reference sequence). The CDR3 DNA is TGTTCCAGCAGCTTCGGGACTAGCGGGGGTGACGAGCAGTACTTC. This encodes CSSSFGTSGGDEQYF.

J is TRBJ1-5 and V is TRBV9; 7 bases are shared with TRBD1. Looked up from germline, CDR1 is SGDLS and CDR2 is YYNGEE. V was pared by 4 bases and J by 3 bases, with 4 bases of the junction left unmatched. CDR3 size: 14 residues. The CDR3 spells CASSSGTVNQPQHF. CDR3 coding DNA: TGTGCCAGCAGCTCCGGGACAGTCAATCAGCCCCAGCATTTT.

This clone was counted between two and nine times. The chain has TRBV7-6 and TRBJ2-3; D remains ambiguous. CDR3 length: 14 amino acids. The V end was cut by 0 bases, the J end by 2 bases, with 6 bases between. CDR1 and CDR2 (germline): SGHVS, FNYEAQ. The CDR3, as DNA: TGTGCCAGCAGCTTAGCCGGGTTCACAGATACGCAGTATTTT. It codes for CASSLAGFTDTQYF.

The chain carries TRBV6-1 and TRBJ2-3, with unresolved D. CDR1 and CDR2 from the germline V gene are MNHNS and SASEGT. The CDR3 sequence is 14 residues long. The V and J ends lost 2 bases and 5 bases respectively, with 11 bases between them. This CDR3 is CASSERFGVDTQYF. CDR3 DNA sequence: TGTGCCAGCAGTGAAAGGTTTGGAGTAGATACGCAGTATTTT.

The rearrangement links TRBV5-1 to TRBJ2-2; TRBD1 matches at 9 bases. CDR3 length: 15 residues. Germline-derived CDR1 and CDR2 are SGHRS and YFSETQ. V dropped 2 bases and J dropped 3; count of bases not matched to a gene: 2. The CDR3 reads CASSFGDRDTGELFF. The CDR3, as DNA: TGCGCCAGCAGCTTCGGGGACAGGGACACCGGGGAGCTGTTTTTT.

The chain couples TRBV19 to TRBJ1-5; D unclear. The V end lost 5 bases, the J end lost 2 bases, and 16 bases lay between the germline ends. The germline V gene has CDR1 LNHDA and CDR2 SQIVND (reference sequence). The CDR3 is made up of 16 amino acids. Here the CDR3 DNA reads TGTGCCAGTAGTGCTCCTGGGCAATGGGGCAATCAGCCCCAGCATTTT. The encoded protein is CASSAPGQWGNQPQHF.

This clone was seen only a few times. This chain joins TRBV6-6 and TRBJ2-2; TRBD1 might be the D (6 bases). CDR3 length equals 15 residues. CDR1 and CDR2 from the germline V gene are MNHNY and SVGAGI (reference sequence). The V end lost 6 bases, the J end lost 5 bases, and 16 bases lay between the germline ends. CDR3 in amino acids: CASRSPGQWTGELFF. The CDR3 nucleotides are TGTGCCAGCAGGAGTCCGGGACAATGGACCGGGGAGCTGTTTTTT.